The source of this TCR beta chain is a study of neurological immune-mediated disorders. Overall study findings and caveats: Expanded clones shared no CDR3 amino acid sequences across subjects, suggesting private repertoires in all groups. Patients with HTLV-1-associated myelopathy had the highest level of TCR clonal expansion, whereas patients with multiple sclerosis had the lowest level, falling beneath the level found in healthy controls.

This clonotype has at least ten counts. Its cognate antigen is unknown. The starting material, 2 million PBMCs stored at -80 C, gave rise to the unsorted libraries. MiXCR, run by TCRdb on the 5' RACE reads, gives a single entry per CDR3 protein. The data contain under 85,000 distinct CDR3 sequences, roughly 14% of them seen just once; the ten biggest clones take up roughly 7.3%. This clonotype was obtained from a woman between 50 and 59 years old in good health. What was sequenced was PBMCs.

Here the CDR3 reads CATGKGALDDTQYF. Written as DNA, the CDR3 is TGTGCCACCGGCAAGGGGGCCCTGGATGATACGCAGTATTTT. The V gene is TRBV2, the J gene TRBJ2-3; TRBD1 matches at 7 bases. The CDR3 is 14 residues long. Germline V CDR1 and CDR2: SNHLY, FYNNEI. Losses at the gene ends were 10 bases for V and 6 bases for J; bases not matched to a gene: 13.